The following is a TCR beta chain sequence with its context. Its target is unknown. Trimming shortened V by 1 base and J by 5 bases, and 6 bases separated the two germline ends. CDR3 length: 13 residues. Germline assignment: CDR1 SGHVS and CDR2 FNYEAQ. The data are from a study of post-analysis software for immune sequencing data. Overall study findings and caveats: Five or six TRBV segments were more frequent in patients than controls; TRBV5-6, TRBV5-1 and TRBV20-1 belonged to this group. Multiple sclerosis was associated with a significant reduction in normalized Chao1 diversity relative to controls.

Each TCR beta cDNA library carried unique molecular identifiers. A single record per CDR3 protein comes from TCRdb applying MiXCR to the PCR reads. The table shows 350,000 to 500,000 distinct CDR3 sequences, with approximately 37% occurring only once. The specimen sequenced was blood. The origin of this receptor is a girl aged 2 to 9 with multiple sclerosis. This chain uses TRBV7-6 with TRBJ2-1; D remains ambiguous. In DNA form, the CDR3 reads TGTGCCAGCAGCTTAGTTCTGGACAATGAGCAGTTCTTC. This encodes CASSLVLDNEQFF.